A single sample is the source of the 31 T cell receptor beta chains below, sequenced in a study of tumor and adjacent non-tumor tissue in lung cancer. Three rounds of nested PCR, following a modified ARM-PCR protocol, produced the TCRbeta library. One entry per CDR3 protein, called by TCRdb with MiXCR from the multiplex PCR reads. The sample holds under 75,000 distinct CDR3 sequences, roughly 75% seen once. RNA was extracted from bulk tissue without any cell sorting. Distant lung tissue was collected more than 3 cm away from the tumor edge. Input material: distant non-tumor lung tissue. These receptors originate from a woman aged 45-59 years with non-small cell lung cancer.

As to this clonotype: This clone may be a read error of a much larger clone one base away. J is TRBJ1-2 and V is TRBV28; 8 bases match TRBD1. This CDR3 is 15 amino acids long. V dropped 5 bases and J dropped 4; count of bases not matched to a gene: 9. Germline V gives CDR1 MDHEN, CDR2 SYDVKM. As DNA, the CDR3 is TGTGCCAGCAGTCTCCCGACAGGGGTTGCCTATGGCTACACCTTC. As protein: CASSLPTGVAYGYTF.

For this clonotype: One end of the junction varies from germline; a read error may be responsible. The chain links TRBV7-8 to TRBJ1-1; no definite D call. In germline, CDR1 is SGHVS, CDR2 FQNEAQ. The CDR3 spans 14 residues. The CDR3 protein is CTSSLDFLETEAFF. The CDR3 DNA follows: TGTACCAGCAGCTTAGATTTCTTGGAGACTGAAGCTTTCTTT.

The chain recombines TRBV12-3 or TRBV12-4 with TRBJ1-5; the D is unclear. Trimming shortened V by 6 bases and J by 3 bases, and 18 bases separated the two germline ends. The length of the CDR3 is 16 residues. In DNA, the CDR3 is TGTGCCAGCAGCCCCCAGGCGATGAATACCAATCAGCCCCAGCATTTT. Its translation: CASSPQAMNTNQPQHF.

This clonotype was seen just once. The chain employs TRBV30 and TRBJ2-1; TRBD2 matches 8 bases. This CDR3 has 18 residues. Looked up from germline, CDR1 is GTSNPN and CDR2 is SVGIG (reference sequence). After removal of 3 bases from V and 4 bases from J, the junction contained 17 bases not matched to a gene. CDR3 loop: CAWSPGLDLSAEYNEQFF. The CDR3 nucleotides are TGTGCCTGGAGCCCGGGACTAGATTTATCCGCAGAGTACAATGAGCAGTTCTTC.

In its sample, this clonotype is medium-sized (0.01 to 0.1%). The V gene is TRBV29-1, the J gene TRBJ2-2; D gene unclear. This CDR3 contains 10 residues. Trimming removed 6 bases at V and 5 bases at J, with 4 bases between. Germline V gene sequence: CDR1 SQVTM, CDR2 ANQGSEA. CDR3 bases: TGCAGCGTACTTACCGGGGAGCTGTTTTTT. Translating gives CSVLTGELFF.

With regard to this clonotype: The junction departs from the called germline gene at one end, perhaps through a read error. The chain is built from TRBV6-5 and TRBJ1-5; D gene unclear. The germline CDR1 and CDR2 sequences are MNHEY and SVGAGI. The CDR3 is made up of 18 amino acids. CDR3 residues: CASSSRAAAQNNNQSQHF. The DNA for the CDR3 is TGTGCCAGCAGTTCGCGGGCGGCAGCACAAAATAACAATCAGTCCCAGCATTTT.

Notes on this clonotype: Possible read error: a much larger clone is one base away. The J gene is TRBJ1-5, the V gene TRBV6-6, with TRBD1 as a possible D gene (5 bases). From germline, CDR1 is MNHNY and CDR2 SVGAGI (reference sequence). The CDR3 sequence is 15 residues long. V lost 4 bases and J lost 4, with 14 bases in between. Here the CDR3 DNA reads TGTGCCAGCAGTTTCGGGACGACGGGGAATCAGCCCCAGCATTTT. It encodes CASSFGTTGNQPQHF.

With respect to this clonotype: One base away lies a much larger clone, so this may be a sequencing read error. The J gene is TRBJ2-1, the V gene TRBV5-4; 9 nucleotides agree with TRBD2. Germline loops: CDR1 SGHNT, CDR2 YYREEE (reference sequence). The CDR3 length is 14 residues. In DNA form, the CDR3 reads TGTGCCAGCAGCTTGGCCTCGAGTAGCGGGAGTCTGGTCTTC. Translation gives CASSLASSSGSLVF.

A word on this clonotype: At one boundary the junction diverges from the germline segment, which might be a read error. This rearrangement joins TRBV11-2 to TRBJ2-1; 8 bases are shared with TRBD2. Germline values: CDR1 SGHAT, CDR2 FQNNGV. The CDR3 loop spans 18 amino acids. This CDR3 reads CASSLRLAGSSSYNVQFF. The CDR3 DNA is TGTGCCAGTAGCTTACGATTAGCGGGGTCGAGCTCCTACAATGTGCAGTTCTTC.

This clonotype was counted only a few times. The J gene is TRBJ2-4, the V gene TRBV28; D perhaps matches TRBD1 (6 bases). Trimming shortened V by 2 bases and J by 8 bases, and 13 bases separated the two germline ends. The CDR3 covers 14 residues. Germline values: CDR1 MDHEN, CDR2 SYDVKM. In DNA form, the CDR3 reads TGTGCCAGCAGTTTAACTTCAGGGGTCTACATTCAGTACTTC. It translates to CASSLTSGVYIQYF.

This chain links TRBV12-3 or TRBV12-4 with TRBJ1-5, with 10 bases identical to TRBD1. The CDR3 length is 14 residues. V lost 6 bases and J lost 10; bases outside the gene matches: 9. CDR3 in amino acids: CASRATGGNHPQHF. CDR3 DNA sequence: TGTGCCAGCAGGGCGACAGGGGGCAACCATCCCCAGCATTTT.

This clonotype occurred many times. The J gene is TRBJ2-3, the V gene TRBV5-4; 9 nucleotides match TRBD1. The CDR3 spans 17 residues. Germline CDR1 and CDR2: SGHNT and YYREEE (reference sequence). Trimming took 4 bases from V and 0 from J; bases not matched to a gene: 9. In DNA, the CDR3 is TGTGCCAGCAGCCCCGGGACAGGGCATCCAAGCACAGATACGCAGTATTTT. This encodes CASSPGTGHPSTDTQYF. Supplemented by reference TRBV5-4 and TRBJ2-3, the full variable domain reads ETGVTQSPTHLIKTRGQQVTLRCSSQSGHNTVSWYQQALGQGPQFIFQYYREEENGRGNFPPRFSGLQFPNYSSELNVNALELDDSALYLCASSPGTGHPSTDTQYFGPGTRLTVL.

This clonotype was seen a single time. Possible read error: a much larger clone is one base away. The chain combines TRBV6-2 or TRBV6-3 with TRBJ2-3; D is possibly TRBD1 (6 bases). CDR1 is MNHEY and CDR2 is SVGEGT in the germline V gene. The CDR3 is made up of 16 amino acids. Deletions cut 6 bases from V and 2 bases from J, with 18 bases between. CDR3 sequence: CASSPHREPSTDTQYF. The CDR3 nucleotides read TGTGCCAGCAGCCCTCACAGGGAGCCCTCCACAGATACGCAGTATTTT.

In the case of this clonotype: At one boundary the junction diverges from the germline segment, which might be a read error. In nucleotides, the CDR3 is TGTGTCAGCAGCTTCATAAGCGGGAGTGGCAATGAGCAGTTCTTC. Residues: CVSSFISGSGNEQFF. This chain joins TRBV12-3 or TRBV12-4 and TRBJ2-1; 8 bases are shared with TRBD2. CDR3 size: 15 residues.

As concerns this clonotype: A read error may account for a junction end that differs from germline. The chain is built from TRBV28 and TRBJ1-1, with 10 nucleotides matching TRBD1. The V gene's germline CDR1 is MDHEN and CDR2 SYDVKM. The CDR3 has 17 residues. CDR3 nucleotides: TGTGCCAGTAGCTCGACTGACAGGGGGCCCCAGAACACTGAAGCTTCCTTT. The encoded protein is CASSSTDRGPQNTEASF. Using reference TRBV28 and TRBJ1-1 for the parts outside the CDR3, the full variable domain is DVKVTQSSRYLVKRTGEKVFLECVQDMDHENMFWYRQDPGLGLRLIYFSYDVKMKEKGDIPEGYSVSREKKERFSLILESASTNQTSMYLCASSSTDRGPQNTEASFGQGTRLTVV.

The V call is TRBV20-1, the J call TRBJ1-5, with 9 bases matching TRBD1. V shed 6 bases, J shed 4 bases, and the junction held 10 bases outside the gene matches. This CDR3 has 15 residues. Germline V gene data show CDR1 as DFQATT and CDR2 as SNEGSKA (reference sequence). DNA for the CDR3: TGCAGTGCCCCCTCGGGACAGGGACCGAATCAGCCCCAGCATTTT. Protein: CSAPSGQGPNQPQHF.

On this clonotype itself: One junction end disagrees with the germline gene, perhaps due to a read error. The genes are TRBV4-3 and TRBJ2-6, with TRBD2 identical over 7 bases. This CDR3 spans 19 amino acids. In germline, CDR1 is LGHNA, CDR2 YSLEER. CDR3 coding DNA: TGCGCCAGCAACCAAGATTTACCAGGGCCTGGGACTAGGGCCAACGTCCTGACTTTC. This gives the protein CASNQDLPGPGTRANVLTF.

Turning to this clonotype: It is likely a read error, because the conserved phenylalanine at the end of the CDR3 is missing. The CDR3 nucleotides are TGTGCCAGCAGCATGGATAGCGGGAGCACGGATACGCAGTATATT. It encodes CASSMDSGSTDTQYI. V gene TRBV11-2 combines with J gene TRBJ2-3, with 9 bases matching TRBD2. The CDR3 is made up of 15 amino acids. Germline assignment: CDR1 SGHAT and CDR2 FQNNGV.

This clonotype has more than one count but fewer than ten. Possible read error: a much larger clone is one base away. The V and J genes are TRBV4-1 and TRBJ1-5, with D hard to call. Germline V lookup: CDR1 MGHRA, CDR2 YSYEKL. There are 15 residues in the CDR3. Trimming pared 3 bases from V and 4 bases from J, leaving 13 bases between. The CDR3 DNA reads TGCGCCAGCAGCCAGGGGTCAGGCCTAAATCAGCCCCAGCATTTT. Translated: CASSQGSGLNQPQHF.

Concerning this clonotype: At one end the junction does not follow the germline gene, possibly because of a read error. The V call is TRBV28, the J call TRBJ2-3; D might be TRBD2 (5 bases). Germline V CDR1 and CDR2: MDHEN, SYDVKM. The CDR3 has 15 residues. The CDR3 reads CPSIARGSRTDTQYF. The CDR3 DNA is TGTCCCAGCATAGCGAGAGGGTCTCGCACAGATACGCAGTATTTT.

In regard to this clonotype: This could be a read error, since a much larger clone is one nucleotide away. The DNA for the CDR3 is TGCAGCCCACACCCCGGGACACTCGGGACTGAAGCTTTCTTT. It specifies CSPHPGTLGTEAFF. This chain uses TRBV29-1 with TRBJ1-1, with a possible D match to TRBD1 (6 bases). This CDR3 contains 14 residues. Germline values: CDR1 SQVTM, CDR2 ANQGSEA. V lost 8 bases and J 5 bases, leaving 21 bases between the germline ends.

This chain uses TRBV6-5 with TRBJ1-5; TRBD1 is a possible D gene (5 bases). This CDR3 spans 14 amino acids. V lost 4 bases to trimming and J lost 8 bases, with 15 bases between them. The V gene's germline CDR1 is MNHEY and CDR2 SVGAGI. The CDR3 nucleotides read TGTGCCAGCAGTTTAAATCATGGGGGAGAGCCCCAGCATTTT. It yields the protein CASSLNHGGEPQHF.

Remarks on this clonotype: A read error may explain this, as a much larger clone is one base away. The V gene is TRBV12-3 or TRBV12-4, the J gene TRBJ1-5; TRBD1 might be the D (5 bases). The CDR3 is 13 amino acids. V was clipped by 6 bases and J by 7 bases, with 13 bases between them. CDR3 sequence: CASSWGWDQPQHF. DNA of the CDR3: TGTGCCAGCAGCTGGGGATGGGACCAGCCCCAGCATTTT.

This clonotype was picked up a small number of times. V gene TRBV7-9 combines with J gene TRBJ1-5, with D possibly being TRBD1 (5 bases). CDR1 and CDR2 (germline): SEHNR, FQNEAQ (reference sequence). The CDR3 spans 14 residues. Trimming removed 4 bases from V and 4 bases from J, with 11 bases in between. In DNA form, the CDR3 reads TGTGCCAGCAGCTCTGGAGCAGGGAATCAGCCCCAGCATTTT. Amino acids: CASSSGAGNQPQHF.

This chain joins TRBV7-3 and TRBJ2-2; D is tentatively TRBD1 or TRBD2 (5 bases each). This CDR3 comprises 14 residues. Trimming removed 2 bases from V and 2 bases from J, with 6 bases in between. Germline V gene data show CDR1 as SGHTA and CDR2 as FQGTGA. The CDR3 region has the DNA TGTGCCAGCAGCTTAGGGGGAAACACCGGGGAGCTGTTTTTT. This gives the protein CASSLGGNTGELFF.

Notes on this clonotype: A much larger clone lies one base from this, so it may be a read error. The rearrangement joins TRBV4-1 to TRBJ2-1, with no clear D. The CDR3 consists of 14 residues. Per germline, CDR1 MGHRA and CDR2 YSYEKL. The CDR3 DNA sequence: TGCGCCAGCAGCCACCCATGGCGGAGCAATGAGCAGTTGTTC. Translated: CASSHPWRSNEQLF.

Points on this clonotype: A single base separates this from a much larger clone, so it may be a read error. The chain carries TRBV6-2 or TRBV6-3 and TRBJ2-3, with D hard to call. Germline V gives CDR1 MNHEY, CDR2 SVGEGT. The V and J ends lost 7 bases and 1 base respectively, with 15 bases between them. This CDR3 comprises 15 residues. The CDR3 region has the DNA TGTGCCAGCACCCACCGATGGTGGGGCACAGATACGCAGTATTTT. Translation gives CASTHRWWGTDTQYF.

About this clonotype itself: Possible read error: a much larger clone is one base away. The chain couples TRBV12-3 or TRBV12-4 to TRBJ2-5; 7 bases are a match to TRBD2. V was clipped by 6 bases and J by 2 bases; unmatched bases: 6. The CDR3 contains 14 residues. The CDR3 DNA reads TGTGCCAGCAGCCATGGACTAGATCAAGAGACCCAGTACTTC. It translates to CASSHGLDQETQYF.

Comment on this clonotype: The final CDR3 position lacks the conserved phenylalanine or tryptophan, pointing to a likely read error. The chain links TRBV12-3 or TRBV12-4 to TRBJ1-3; D remains unclear. This CDR3 has 13 amino acids. Trimming took off 5 bases at V and 5 bases at J, with 10 bases between the two ends. The CDR3 region is CASSTGTRNTIYS. DNA of the CDR3: TGTGCCAGCAGTACGGGAACCCGAAACACCATATATTCT.

V is TRBV5-1 and J is TRBJ2-1; 7 bases fit TRBD1. Germline trimming cut 0 bases from V and 4 bases from J; bases unmatched to any gene: 7. The length of the CDR3 is 16 residues. Germline CDR1 SGHRS, CDR2 YFSETQ. CDR3 nucleotides: TGCGCCAGCAGCTTGGGACAGGGTTTTGGGTACAATGAGCAGTTCTTC. Encoded protein: CASSLGQGFGYNEQFF.

Concerning this clonotype itself: This may be a read error: a much more frequent sequence differs by one nucleotide. This chain joins TRBV5-6 and TRBJ2-5; D gene uncertain. CDR1 is SGHDT, CDR2 YYEEEE, per germline. This CDR3 is 16 amino acids long. V gave up 3 bases and J gave up 5 bases, with 20 bases separating them. For the CDR3, the DNA is TGTGCCAGCAGCTGGGATTGGGCGTCGCAGAGTGAGACCCAGTACTTC. Its protein is CASSWDWASQSETQYF.